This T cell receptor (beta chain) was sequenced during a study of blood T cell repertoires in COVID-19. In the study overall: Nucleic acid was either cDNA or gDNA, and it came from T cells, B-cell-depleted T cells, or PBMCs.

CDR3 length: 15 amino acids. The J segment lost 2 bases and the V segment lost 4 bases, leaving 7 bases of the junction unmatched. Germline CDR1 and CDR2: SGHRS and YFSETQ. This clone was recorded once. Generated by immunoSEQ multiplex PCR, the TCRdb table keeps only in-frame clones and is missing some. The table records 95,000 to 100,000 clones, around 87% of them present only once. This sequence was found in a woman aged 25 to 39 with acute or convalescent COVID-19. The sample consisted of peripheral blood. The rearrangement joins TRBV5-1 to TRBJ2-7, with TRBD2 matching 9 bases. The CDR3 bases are TGCGCCAGCAGCCCTACTAGCGGGTACGCCTACGAGCAGTACTTC. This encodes CASSPTSGYAYEQYF.